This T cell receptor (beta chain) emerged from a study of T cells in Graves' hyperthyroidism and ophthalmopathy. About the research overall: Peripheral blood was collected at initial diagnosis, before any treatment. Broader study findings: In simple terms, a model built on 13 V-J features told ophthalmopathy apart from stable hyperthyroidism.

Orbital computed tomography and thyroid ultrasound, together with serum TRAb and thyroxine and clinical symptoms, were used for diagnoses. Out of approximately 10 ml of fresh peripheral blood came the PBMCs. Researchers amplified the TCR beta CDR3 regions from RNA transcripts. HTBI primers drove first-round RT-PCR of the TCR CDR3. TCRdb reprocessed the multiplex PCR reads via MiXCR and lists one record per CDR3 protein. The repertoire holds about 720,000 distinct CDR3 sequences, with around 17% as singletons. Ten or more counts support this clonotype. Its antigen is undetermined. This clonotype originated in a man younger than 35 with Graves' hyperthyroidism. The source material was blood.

The CDR3 nucleotides read TGTGCCAGCAGCCCCATTCTGGGAACTCGAGCTTTCTTT. This codes for CASSPILGTRAFF. V and J are TRBV3-1 and TRBJ1-1, with D unresolved. Trimming shortened V by 4 bases and J by 10 bases, and 16 bases separated the two germline ends. Per germline, CDR1 LGHDT and CDR2 YNNKEL (reference sequence). This CDR3 comprises 13 residues.